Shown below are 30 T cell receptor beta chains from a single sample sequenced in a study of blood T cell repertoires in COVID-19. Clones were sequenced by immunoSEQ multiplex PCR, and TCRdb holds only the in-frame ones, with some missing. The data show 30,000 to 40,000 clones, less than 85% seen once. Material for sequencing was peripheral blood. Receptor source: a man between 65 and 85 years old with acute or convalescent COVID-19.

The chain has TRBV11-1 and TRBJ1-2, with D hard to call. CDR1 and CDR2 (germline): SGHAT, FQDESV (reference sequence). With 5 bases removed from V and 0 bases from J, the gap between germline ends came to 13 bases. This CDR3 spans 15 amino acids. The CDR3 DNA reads TGTGCCAGCAGCCCCCGACTGCCAGCTAACTATGGCTACACCTTC. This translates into CASSPRLPANYGYTF. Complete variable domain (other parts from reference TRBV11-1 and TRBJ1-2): EAEVAQSPRYKITEKSQAVAFWCDPISGHATLYWYRQILGQGPELLVQFQDESVVDDSQLPKDRFSAERLKGVDSTLKIQPAELGDSAMYLCASSPRLPANYGYTFGSGTRLTVV.

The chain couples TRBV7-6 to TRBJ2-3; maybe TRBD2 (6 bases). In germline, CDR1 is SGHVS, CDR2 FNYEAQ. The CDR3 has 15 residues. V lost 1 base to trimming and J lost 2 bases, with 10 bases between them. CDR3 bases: TGTGCCAGCAGCTTAGGGGGGACTGTCACAGATACGCAGTATTTT. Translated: CASSLGGTVTDTQYF.

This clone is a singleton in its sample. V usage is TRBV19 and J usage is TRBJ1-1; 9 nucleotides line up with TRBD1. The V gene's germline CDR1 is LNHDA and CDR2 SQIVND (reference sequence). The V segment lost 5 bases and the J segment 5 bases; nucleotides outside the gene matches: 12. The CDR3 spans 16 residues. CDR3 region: CASSPDRGVTGTEAFF. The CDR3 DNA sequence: TGTGCCAGTAGTCCGGACAGGGGAGTAACCGGGACTGAAGCTTTCTTT.

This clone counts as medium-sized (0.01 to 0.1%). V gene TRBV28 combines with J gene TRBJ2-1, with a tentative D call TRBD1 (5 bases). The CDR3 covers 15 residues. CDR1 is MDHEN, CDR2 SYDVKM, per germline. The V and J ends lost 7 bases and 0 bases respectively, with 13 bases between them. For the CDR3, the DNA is TGTGCCAGCAAATGGGGCGGCAACTCCTACAATGAGCAGTTCTTC. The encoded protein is CASKWGGNSYNEQFF.

The CDR3 nucleotides read TGTGCCAGCAGGATGACAGCTTATGATTCACCCCTCCACTTT. Encoded protein: CASRMTAYDSPLHF. The rearrangement uses TRBV6-5 and TRBJ1-6; TRBD1 might be the D (5 bases). V was shortened by 6 bases and J by 8 bases, with 14 bases between the two germline ends. The CDR3 covers 14 residues. Germline V CDR1 and CDR2: MNHEY, SVGAGI.

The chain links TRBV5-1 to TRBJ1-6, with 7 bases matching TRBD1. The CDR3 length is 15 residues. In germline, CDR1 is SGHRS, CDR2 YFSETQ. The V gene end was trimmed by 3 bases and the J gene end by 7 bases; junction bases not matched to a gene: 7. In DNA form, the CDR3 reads TGCGCCAGCAGCTCATTAGGACAGGCGAATTCACCCCTCCACTTT. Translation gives CASSSLGQANSPLHF.

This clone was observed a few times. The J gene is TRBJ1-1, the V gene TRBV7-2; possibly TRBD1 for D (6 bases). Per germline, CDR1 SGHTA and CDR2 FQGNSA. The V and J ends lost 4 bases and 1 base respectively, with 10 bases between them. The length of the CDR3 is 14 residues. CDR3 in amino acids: CASSSQGRNTEAFF. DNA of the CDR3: TGTGCCAGCAGCTCACAGGGACGGAACACTGAAGCTTTCTTT.

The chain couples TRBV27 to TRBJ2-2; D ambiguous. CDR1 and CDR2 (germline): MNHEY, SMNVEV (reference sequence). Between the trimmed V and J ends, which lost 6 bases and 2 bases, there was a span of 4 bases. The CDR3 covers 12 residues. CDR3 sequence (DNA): TGTGCCAGCAGAGCTAACACCGGGGAGCTGTTTTTT. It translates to CASRANTGELFF.

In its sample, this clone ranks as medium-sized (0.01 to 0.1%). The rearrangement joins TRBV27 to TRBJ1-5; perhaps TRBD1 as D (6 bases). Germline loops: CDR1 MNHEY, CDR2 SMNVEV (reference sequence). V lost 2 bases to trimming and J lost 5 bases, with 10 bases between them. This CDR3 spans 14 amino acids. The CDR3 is CASSLDRLYQPQHF. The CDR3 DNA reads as TGTGCCAGCAGTTTAGACAGGTTGTATCAGCCCCAGCATTTT.

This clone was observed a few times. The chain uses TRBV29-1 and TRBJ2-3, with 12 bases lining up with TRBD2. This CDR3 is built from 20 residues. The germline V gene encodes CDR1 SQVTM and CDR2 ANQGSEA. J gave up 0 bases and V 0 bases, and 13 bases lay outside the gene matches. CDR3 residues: CSVEDLSLAGGPGSTDTQYF. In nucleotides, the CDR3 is TGCAGCGTTGAAGATCTATCGCTAGCGGGAGGGCCGGGTAGCACAGATACGCAGTATTTT.

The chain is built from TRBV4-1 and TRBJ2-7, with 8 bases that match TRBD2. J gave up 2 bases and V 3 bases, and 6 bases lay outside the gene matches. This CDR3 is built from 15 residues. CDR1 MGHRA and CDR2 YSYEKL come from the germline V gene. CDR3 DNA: TGCGCCAGCAGCCAGGGGATAGCGGGAACCTACGAGCAGTACTTC. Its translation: CASSQGIAGTYEQYF.

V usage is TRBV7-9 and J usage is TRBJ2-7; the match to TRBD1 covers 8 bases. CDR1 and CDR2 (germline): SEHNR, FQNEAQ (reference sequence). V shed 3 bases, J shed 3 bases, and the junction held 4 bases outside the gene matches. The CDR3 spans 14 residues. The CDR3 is CASSFSGTGYEQYF. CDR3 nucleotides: TGTGCCAGCAGCTTCTCCGGGACAGGCTACGAGCAGTACTTC.

This CDR3 reads CASTGINEQFF. The DNA of the CDR3 is TGTGCCAGCACAGGTATCAATGAGCAGTTCTTC. V is TRBV28 and J is TRBJ2-1; D is uncertain. The CDR3 sequence is 11 residues long. V lost 7 bases to trimming and J lost 6 bases, with 7 bases between them. Germline loops: CDR1 MDHEN, CDR2 SYDVKM.

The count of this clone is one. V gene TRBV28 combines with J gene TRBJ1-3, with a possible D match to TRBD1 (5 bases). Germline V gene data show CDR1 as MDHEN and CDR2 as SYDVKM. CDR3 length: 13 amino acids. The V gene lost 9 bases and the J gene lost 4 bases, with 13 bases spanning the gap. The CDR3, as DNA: TGTGCCAGTCTCAGGGAGGCAGGAAACACCATATATTTT. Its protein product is CASLREAGNTIYF.

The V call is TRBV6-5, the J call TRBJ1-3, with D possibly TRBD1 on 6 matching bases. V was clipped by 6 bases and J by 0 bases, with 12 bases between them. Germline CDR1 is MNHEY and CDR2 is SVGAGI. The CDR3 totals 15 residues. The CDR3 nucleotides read TGTGCCAGCAGGCGACAGGCTTACTCTGGAAACACCATATATTTT. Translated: CASRRQAYSGNTIYF.

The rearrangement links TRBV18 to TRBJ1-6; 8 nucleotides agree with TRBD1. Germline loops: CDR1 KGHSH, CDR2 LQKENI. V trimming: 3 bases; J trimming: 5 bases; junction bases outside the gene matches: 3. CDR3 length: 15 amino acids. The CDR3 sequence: CASSPPGQDNSPLHF. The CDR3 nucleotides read TGTGCCAGCTCACCGCCGGGACAGGATAATTCACCCCTCCACTTT.

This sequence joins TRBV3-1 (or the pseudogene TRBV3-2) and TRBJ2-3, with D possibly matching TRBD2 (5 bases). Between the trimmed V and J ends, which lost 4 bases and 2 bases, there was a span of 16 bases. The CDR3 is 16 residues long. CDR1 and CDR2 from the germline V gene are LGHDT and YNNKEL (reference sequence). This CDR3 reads CASSLSRKRPTDTQYF. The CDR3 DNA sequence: TGTGCCAGCAGCCTCTCAAGGAAGCGGCCCACAGATACGCAGTATTTT.

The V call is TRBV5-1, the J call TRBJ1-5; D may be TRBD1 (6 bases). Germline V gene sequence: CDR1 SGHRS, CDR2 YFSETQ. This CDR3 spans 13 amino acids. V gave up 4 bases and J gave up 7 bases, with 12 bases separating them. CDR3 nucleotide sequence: TGCGCCAGCAGCCCCGAGGGGGACCAGCCCCAGCATTTT. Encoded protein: CASSPEGDQPQHF. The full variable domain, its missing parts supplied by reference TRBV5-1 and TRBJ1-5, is KAGVTQTPRYLIKTRGQQVTLSCSPISGHRSVSWYQQTPGQGLQFLFEYFSETQRNKGNFPGRFSGRQFSNSRSEMNVSTLELGDSALYLCASSPEGDQPQHFGDGTRLSIL.

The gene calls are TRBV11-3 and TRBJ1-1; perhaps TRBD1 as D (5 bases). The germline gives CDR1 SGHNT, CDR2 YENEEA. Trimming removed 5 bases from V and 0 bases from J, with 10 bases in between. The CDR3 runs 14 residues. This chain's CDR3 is CASSRDSMNTEAFF. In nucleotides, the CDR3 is TGTGCCAGCAGCCGCGACAGTATGAACACTGAAGCTTTCTTT.

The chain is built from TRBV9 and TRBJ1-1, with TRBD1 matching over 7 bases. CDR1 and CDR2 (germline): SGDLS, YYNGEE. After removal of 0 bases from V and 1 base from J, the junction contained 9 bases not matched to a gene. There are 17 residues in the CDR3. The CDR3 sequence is CASSVGAGTVGNTEAFF. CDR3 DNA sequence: TGTGCCAGCAGCGTAGGAGCCGGGACAGTTGGGAACACTGAAGCTTTCTTT.

CDR3 residues: CASSFVDKETQYF. The DNA of the CDR3 is TGTGCCAGCAGTTTTGTAGATAAGGAGACCCAGTACTTC. The rearrangement uses TRBV12-3 or TRBV12-4 and TRBJ2-5; no reliable D call. Trimming left V 3 bases short and J 5 bases short, with 10 bases between. This CDR3 is 13 amino acids long.

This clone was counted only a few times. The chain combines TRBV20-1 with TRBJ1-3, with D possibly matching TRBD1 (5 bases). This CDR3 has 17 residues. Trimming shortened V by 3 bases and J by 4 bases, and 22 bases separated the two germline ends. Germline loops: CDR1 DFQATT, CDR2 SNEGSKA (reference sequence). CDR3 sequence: CSASDTGLLTAGNTIYF. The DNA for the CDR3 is TGCAGTGCTAGTGACACGGGACTCTTAACTGCCGGAAACACCATATATTTT.

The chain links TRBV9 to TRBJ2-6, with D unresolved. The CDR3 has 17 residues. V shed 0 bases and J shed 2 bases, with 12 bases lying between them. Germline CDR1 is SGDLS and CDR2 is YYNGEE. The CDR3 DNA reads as TGTGCCAGCAGCGTAGGCTCAGATTTTACTGGGGCCAACGTCCTGACTTTC. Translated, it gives CASSVGSDFTGANVLTF.

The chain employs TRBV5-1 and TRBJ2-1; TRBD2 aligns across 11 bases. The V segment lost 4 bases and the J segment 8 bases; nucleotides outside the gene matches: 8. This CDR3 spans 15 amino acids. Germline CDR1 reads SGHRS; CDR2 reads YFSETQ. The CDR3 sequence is CASSASGRTGYEQFF. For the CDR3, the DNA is TGCGCCAGCAGCGCTAGCGGGAGGACGGGTTATGAGCAGTTCTTC.

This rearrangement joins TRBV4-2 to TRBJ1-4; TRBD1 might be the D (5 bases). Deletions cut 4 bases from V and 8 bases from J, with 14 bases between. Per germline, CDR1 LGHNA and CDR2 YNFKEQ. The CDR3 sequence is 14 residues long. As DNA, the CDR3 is TGTGCCAGCAGCCCGGCGGGGGGTGGAGAAAAACTGTTTTTT. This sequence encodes CASSPAGGGEKLFF.

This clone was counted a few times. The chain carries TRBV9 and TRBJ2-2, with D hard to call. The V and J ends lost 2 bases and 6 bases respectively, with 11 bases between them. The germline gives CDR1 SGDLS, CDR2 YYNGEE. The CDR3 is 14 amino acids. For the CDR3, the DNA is TGTGCCAGCAGCGTTGCCCTCCCGGCCGGGGAGCTGTTTTTT. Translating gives CASSVALPAGELFF.

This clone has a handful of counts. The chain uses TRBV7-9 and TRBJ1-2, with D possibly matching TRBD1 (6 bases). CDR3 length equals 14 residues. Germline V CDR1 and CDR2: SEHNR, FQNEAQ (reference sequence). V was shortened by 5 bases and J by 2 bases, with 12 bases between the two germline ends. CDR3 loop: CASSLRDNNYGYTF. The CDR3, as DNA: TGTGCCAGCAGCCTCCGGGACAACAACTATGGCTACACCTTC.

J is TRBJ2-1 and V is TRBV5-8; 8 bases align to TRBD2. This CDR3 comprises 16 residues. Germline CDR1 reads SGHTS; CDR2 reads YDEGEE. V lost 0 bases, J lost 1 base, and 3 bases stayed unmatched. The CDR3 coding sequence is TGTGCCAGCAGCTTGGGCGGGACTAGATCCTACAATGAGCAGTTCTTC. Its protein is CASSLGGTRSYNEQFF.

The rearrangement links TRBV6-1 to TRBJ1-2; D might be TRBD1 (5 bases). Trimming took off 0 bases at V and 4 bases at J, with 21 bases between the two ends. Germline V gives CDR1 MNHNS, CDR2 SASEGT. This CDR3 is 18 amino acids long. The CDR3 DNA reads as TGTGCCAGCAGTGAAGCTTCATATTCAGGGAGGGCAGGCTATGGCTACACCTTC. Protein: CASSEASYSGRAGYGYTF.

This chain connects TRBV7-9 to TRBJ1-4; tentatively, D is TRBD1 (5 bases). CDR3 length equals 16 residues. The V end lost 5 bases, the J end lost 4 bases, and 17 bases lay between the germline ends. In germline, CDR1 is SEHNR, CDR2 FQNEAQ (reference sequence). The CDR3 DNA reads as TGTGCCAGCAGCCCACCGATATCGGGGGGTAATGAAAAACTGTTTTTT. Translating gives CASSPPISGGNEKLFF. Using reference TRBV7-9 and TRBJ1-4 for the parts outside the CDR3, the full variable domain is DTGVSQNPRHKITKRGQNVTFRCDPISEHNRLYWYRQTLGQGPEFLTYFQNEAQLEKSRLLSDRFSAERPKGSFSTLEIQRTEQGDSAMYLCASSPPISGGNEKLFFGSGTQLSVL.